One and the same sample provided the 29 T cell receptor beta chains below, sequenced in a study of blood T cell repertoires in COVID-19. TCRdb's copy holds only in-frame clones and misses some; the assay was immunoSEQ multiplex PCR. Of 150,000 or so clones in the sample, 65% to 90% were seen once. What was sequenced was peripheral blood. The receptor source for this set is a man aged 55-75 years with acute or convalescent COVID-19.

This rearrangement joins TRBV29-1 to TRBJ2-5, with 10 positions matching TRBD1. The CDR3 sequence is 13 residues long. The germline V gene has CDR1 SQVTM and CDR2 ANQGSEA. With V trimmed by 3 bases and J by 3 bases, 1 base remained unmatched. CDR3 sequence (DNA): TGCAGCGTTGAGACAGGGGGCAAAGAGACCCAGTACTTC. Protein product: CSVETGGKETQYF. The variable domain in full, with the rest retrieved from reference TRBV29-1 and TRBJ2-5, is SAVISQKPSRDICQRGTSLTIQCQVDSQVTMMFWYRQQPGQSLTLIATANQGSEATYESGFVIDKFPISRPNLTFSTLTVSNMSPEDSSIYLCSVETGGKETQYFGPGTRLLVL.

The rearrangement uses TRBV5-6 and TRBJ1-4, with 10 bases identical to TRBD1. CDR1 is SGHDT and CDR2 is YYEEEE in the germline V gene. There are 15 residues in the CDR3. V was clipped by 5 bases and J by 10 bases; unmatched bases: 11. The CDR3 loop reads CASSTPGQGSGKLFF. The CDR3 nucleotides are TGTGCCAGCAGTACTCCGGGACAGGGGAGCGGAAAACTGTTTTTT. Looking up the rest from reference TRBV5-6 and TRBJ1-4 gives the full variable domain: DAGVTQSPTHLIKTRGQQVTLRCSPKSGHDTVSWYQQALGQGPQFIFQYYEEEERQRGNFPDRFSGHQFPNYSSELNVNALLLGDSALYLCASSTPGQGSGKLFFGSGTQLSVL.

This sequence joins TRBV28 and TRBJ1-1; no definite D call. CDR1 is MDHEN and CDR2 is SYDVKM in the germline V gene. V gave up 7 bases and J gave up 1 base, with 10 bases separating them. This CDR3 is 13 amino acids long. CDR3 DNA sequence: TGTGCCAGCACCCCTATTCGGAACACTGAAGCTTTCTTT. Translating it yields CASTPIRNTEAFF.

This clone was observed a few times. The chain joins TRBV27 to TRBJ2-7; D is uncertain. Trimming removed 4 bases from V and 3 bases from J, with 7 bases in between. The CDR3 has 12 residues. CDR1 MNHEY and CDR2 SMNVEV come from the germline V gene (reference sequence). The CDR3 spells CASSSYSYEQYF. The CDR3, as DNA: TGTGCCAGCAGTTCCTACAGCTACGAGCAGTACTTC.

The chain combines TRBV4-1 with TRBJ2-7, with 8 nucleotides matching TRBD2. The J segment lost 7 bases and the V segment lost 1 base, leaving 12 bases of the junction unmatched. Germline values: CDR1 MGHRA, CDR2 YSYEKL. The CDR3 totals 16 residues. The CDR3 DNA follows: TGCGCCAGCAGCCAAGTAATAGCGGGAAGAGATGGGGAGCAGTACTTC. Protein: CASSQVIAGRDGEQYF.

The chain employs TRBV20-1 and TRBJ1-1, with 8 bases matching TRBD1. Unmatched junction bases numbered 3, after V lost 7 bases and J lost 5 bases. CDR1 DFQATT and CDR2 SNEGSKA come from the germline V gene (reference sequence). The CDR3 runs 11 residues. The CDR3 loop reads CSGQGRTEAFF. CDR3 coding DNA: TGCAGTGGACAGGGGAGAACTGAAGCTTTCTTT.

This clone was recorded once. The CDR3 region is CASTSDRGRTGVYTF. DNA for the CDR3: TGTGCCAGCACCAGCGACAGGGGGCGGACAGGTGTCTACACCTTC. The chain links TRBV27 to TRBJ1-2; 10 bases agree with TRBD1. V dropped 7 bases and J dropped 10; count of bases not matched to a gene: 15. Germline-derived CDR1 and CDR2 are MNHEY and SMNVEV (reference sequence). CDR3 length: 15 amino acids.

The V call is TRBV2, the J call TRBJ1-2, with D tentatively TRBD1 (5 bases). The length of the CDR3 is 13 residues. Germline CDR1 and CDR2: SNHLY and FYNNEI. V shed 3 bases and J shed 3 bases, with 8 bases lying between them. The CDR3 spells CASSEGPHYGYTF. The DNA of the CDR3 is TGTGCCAGCAGTGAGGGGCCCCACTATGGCTACACCTTC.

The chain joins TRBV6-5 to TRBJ2-7; 10 nucleotides align to TRBD2. The germline gives CDR1 MNHEY, CDR2 SVGAGI. V lost 6 bases, J lost 6 bases, and 8 bases stayed unmatched. The CDR3 consists of 14 residues. CDR3 in DNA: TGTGCCAGCAGATCCGGGGTAGCGGGAGGCGAGCAGTACTTC. It translates to CASRSGVAGGEQYF.

This clone was seen once. The V and J genes are TRBV29-1 and TRBJ1-1, with TRBD1 as a possible D gene (6 bases). CDR1 is SQVTM, CDR2 ANQGSEA, per germline. This CDR3 is 12 amino acids long. V was trimmed by 7 bases and J by 10 bases, leaving 19 bases between them. The CDR3 sequence is CSGSSDRRRAFF. The CDR3 coding sequence is TGCAGCGGTTCCTCGGACAGACGGAGAGCTTTCTTT.

V gene TRBV6-2 or TRBV6-3 combines with J gene TRBJ1-1, with D possibly being TRBD1 (5 bases). Trimming removed 3 bases from V and 2 bases from J, with 10 bases in between. The CDR3 covers 14 residues. Germline CDR1 reads MNHEY; CDR2 reads SVGEGT. In nucleotides, the CDR3 is TGTGCCAGCAGTTATGTAGGGGCCAACACTGAAGCTTTCTTT. Amino acid sequence: CASSYVGANTEAFF.

V gene TRBV19 combines with J gene TRBJ2-7; 10 bases align to TRBD2. Germline V lookup: CDR1 LNHDA, CDR2 SQIVND (reference sequence). The V gene end was trimmed by 3 bases and the J gene end by 5 bases; junction bases not matched to a gene: 13. The CDR3 covers 17 residues. CDR3 DNA sequence: TGTGCCAGTAGTATTGGGGCCCTAGCGGGAGCGCGGCACGAGCAGTACTTC. This translates into CASSIGALAGARHEQYF.

The rearrangement uses TRBV6-6 and TRBJ1-2, with 10 bases fitting TRBD1. The CDR3 is 16 amino acids. Germline CDR1 and CDR2: MNHNY and SVGAGI (reference sequence). J gave up 5 bases and V 6 bases, and 12 bases lay outside the gene matches. CDR3 in amino acids: CASSVGKTGGDYGYTF. DNA of the CDR3: TGTGCCAGCAGCGTCGGGAAGACAGGGGGCGATTATGGCTACACCTTC.

The CDR3 DNA follows: TGTGCCAGCACTAGGGGACAGGGAATAGCTGAAGCTTTCTTT. Its translation is CASTRGQGIAEAFF. The chain links TRBV6-5 to TRBJ1-1; 9 bases are shared with TRBD1. The CDR3 has 14 residues. The germline V gene encodes CDR1 MNHEY and CDR2 SVGAGI. The V and J ends lost 7 bases and 6 bases, in that order; junction bases with no gene match: 9.

The J gene is TRBJ2-7, the V gene TRBV11-2; D unclear. Germline CDR1 reads SGHAT; CDR2 reads FQNNGV. Trimming shortened V by 1 base and J by 5 bases, and 12 bases separated the two germline ends. The CDR3 contains 14 residues. The CDR3 sequence: CASSLGQASNEQYF. The CDR3 DNA follows: TGTGCCAGCAGCTTAGGGCAGGCCAGCAACGAGCAGTACTTC.

The rearrangement uses TRBV6-5 and TRBJ2-3; weak D call: TRBD1 (5 bases). Trimming removed 6 bases at V and 5 bases at J, with 18 bases between. CDR1 and CDR2 (germline): MNHEY, SVGAGI. The CDR3 is made up of 15 amino acids. DNA for the CDR3: TGTGCCAGCAGGGGCGCCAGGGCCGGAGAAGATACGCAGTATTTT. It specifies CASRGARAGEDTQYF.

The CDR3 protein is CASSFQGSSEKLFF. The CDR3 DNA reads TGCGCCAGCAGCTTCCAGGGATCCAGCGAAAAACTGTTTTTT. The V gene is TRBV5-1, the J gene TRBJ1-4; D perhaps matches TRBD1 (5 bases). The germline V and J ends were trimmed by 2 bases and 8 bases, with 13 bases remaining between them. The CDR3 totals 14 residues. Germline V lookup: CDR1 SGHRS, CDR2 YFSETQ.

This clone was seen a few times. The chain combines TRBV28 with TRBJ1-2, with a tentative D call TRBD1 (5 bases). Germline values: CDR1 MDHEN, CDR2 SYDVKM. V was trimmed by 2 bases and J by 8 bases, leaving 15 bases between them. CDR3 length equals 14 residues. Here the CDR3 DNA reads TGTGCCAGCAGTTTAGTAGACAGTGCGGGGGGCTACACCTTC. Protein: CASSLVDSAGGYTF.

Remarks on this clone: One junction end does not reproduce the germline sequence, and a read error may be involved. The chain uses TRBV3-1 (or the pseudogene TRBV3-2) and TRBJ1-2; TRBD1 matches at 8 bases. The CDR3 extends over 15 amino acids. CDR1 and CDR2 from the germline V gene are LGHDT and YNNKEL (reference sequence). This CDR3 reads CASSHHGTGRRGDTF. The CDR3 DNA is TGTGCCAGCAGCCACCACGGGACAGGCCGTCGTGGCGACACCTTC.

The V and J genes are TRBV4-1 and TRBJ1-5; D not certain. CDR3 length: 15 residues. CDR1 is MGHRA, CDR2 YSYEKL, per germline. The V gene lost 1 base and the J gene lost 4 bases, with 11 bases spanning the gap. The chain's CDR3 is CASSQGGGSNQPQHF. The CDR3 nucleotides read TGCGCCAGCAGCCAAGGAGGTGGTTCGAATCAGCCCCAGCATTTT.

The chain combines TRBV7-2 with TRBJ1-2, with a tentative D call TRBD1 (6 bases). There are 15 residues in the CDR3. From germline, CDR1 is SGHTA and CDR2 FQGNSA. The ends were cut back, 5 bases at V and 0 bases at J, with 13 bases in the middle. The CDR3 coding sequence is TGTGCCAGCAGCCTACAGCAGGGGACTAACTATGGCTACACCTTC. Protein: CASSLQQGTNYGYTF.

The chain is built from TRBV9 and TRBJ2-6, with TRBD2 as a possible D gene (5 bases). The CDR3 runs 15 residues. CDR1 is SGDLS, CDR2 YYNGEE, per germline. Trimming pared 10 bases from V and 1 base from J, leaving 15 bases between. CDR3 sequence (DNA): TGTGCCTCCCGTCGGGAAGGATCTGGGGCCAACGTCCTGACTTTC. Protein product: CASRREGSGANVLTF.

The chain links TRBV4-1 to TRBJ2-2; 7 nucleotides align to TRBD1. CDR1 is MGHRA, CDR2 YSYEKL, per germline. Trimming took 7 bases from V and 1 from J; bases not matched to a gene: 6. CDR3 size: 15 residues. CDR3 DNA sequence: TGCGCCAGCAACAGACAGGGACAGAACACCGGGGAGCTGTTTTTT. Amino acid sequence: CASNRQGQNTGELFF.

The chain employs TRBV25-1 and TRBJ1-2, with D maybe TRBD1 (5 bases). The germline CDR1 and CDR2 sequences are MGHDK and SYGVNS. This CDR3 comprises 15 residues. Trimming stripped 3 bases from V and 7 bases from J, with 18 bases between. CDR3 loop: CASSDPFVGHSGYTF. In nucleotides, the CDR3 is TGTGCCAGCAGTGACCCCTTTGTGGGGCACAGTGGCTACACCTTC.

With respect to this clone: A read error may produce the germline difference seen at one junction end. This chain joins TRBV28 and TRBJ2-3; TRBD1 might be the D (6 bases). From germline, CDR1 is MDHEN and CDR2 SYDVKM. The CDR3 loop spans 13 amino acids. The CDR3 sequence is CASSLGGTFLQNF. The CDR3 nucleotides read TGTGCCAGCAGTTTAGGGGGCACCTTCTTACAGAATTTT.

The J gene is TRBJ2-4, the V gene TRBV21-1; TRBD1 is taken as the D call from the table, unchecked against the DNA. TRBV21-1 is annotated as a pseudogene. CDR3 length: 16 residues. Written as DNA, the CDR3 is TGTGCCAGCACCAAGCCCCACACAGTAGCCAAAAACATTCAGTACTTC. Its translation is CASTKPHTVAKNIQYF.

J is TRBJ1-1 and V is TRBV2; tentatively, D is TRBD1 (6 bases). CDR1 SNHLY and CDR2 FYNNEI come from the germline V gene. The CDR3 covers 13 residues. V was clipped by 11 bases and J by 6 bases, with 19 bases between them. This chain's CDR3 is CAGHRALLAEAFF. The CDR3 DNA follows: TGTGCCGGTCACAGGGCCCTTCTGGCTGAAGCTTTCTTT.

The chain has TRBV2 and TRBJ2-3, with TRBD2 matching 7 bases. V gave up 5 bases and J gave up 4 bases; unmatched junction bases: 6. Germline V CDR1 and CDR2: SNHLY, FYNNEI. This CDR3 spans 14 amino acids. In nucleotides, the CDR3 is TGTGCCAGCAGTTTCGGCGGGAGTGCAGATACGCAGTATTTT. It yields the protein CASSFGGSADTQYF. The full variable domain, in which reference TRBV2 and TRBJ2-3 provide the parts outside the CDR3, is EPEVTQTPSHQVTQMGQEVILRCVPISNHLYFYWYRQILGQKVEFLVSFYNNEISEKSEIFDDQFSVERPDGSNFTLKIRSTKLEDSAMYFCASSFGGSADTQYFGPGTRLTVL.

This sequence joins TRBV11-1 and TRBJ1-3; D ambiguous. The V gene lost 0 bases and the J gene lost 0 bases, with 6 bases spanning the gap. Germline V gene sequence: CDR1 SGHAT, CDR2 FQDESV (reference sequence). The CDR3 contains 15 residues. For the CDR3, the DNA is TGTGCCAGCAGCTTAGCCGGGAACTCTGGAAACACCATATATTTT. Translating it yields CASSLAGNSGNTIYF. The full variable domain, in which reference TRBV11-1 and TRBJ1-3 provide the parts outside the CDR3, is EAEVAQSPRYKITEKSQAVAFWCDPISGHATLYWYRQILGQGPELLVQFQDESVVDDSQLPKDRFSAERLKGVDSTLKIQPAELGDSAMYLCASSLAGNSGNTIYFGEGSWLTVV.